A selection of T cell receptor beta chains follows, all from one sample in a study of beta chain features in type 1 diabetes. The data were produced by immunoSEQ multiplex PCR, yet TCRdb's version contains in-frame clones alone and is incomplete. The sample contains hundreds of thousands of clones, roughly 13% of which appear only once. Sequencing was carried out using naive CD4+ T cells from blood. The source of these receptors is a man aged 18 to 29 with type 1 diabetes. CDR3s include the opening cysteine and the closing phenylalanine or tryptophan. D genes are given only for firm matches. Clone sizes are given selectively: once, few, many, or a class where the clone is expanded.

NA | TRBJ2-5 | few | 14 | TRBV25-1 | CASSDNLSQETQYF | TGTGCCAGCAGTGACAATTTGTCCCAAGAGACCCAGTACTTC
NA | TRBJ1-1 | NA | 14 | TRBV28 | CASSLVFPNTEAFF | TGTGCCAGCAGTTTGGTTTTCCCGAACACTGAAGCTTTCTTT
TRBD2 | TRBJ2-1 | few | 18 | TRBV4-3 | CASSQGWSSGGLDNEQFF | TGCGCCAGCAGCCAAGGGTGGAGTAGCGGGGGTCTCGACAATGAGCAGTTCTTC
TRBD2 | TRBJ2-1 | NA | 14 | TRBV30 | CAWSTGTSGGEQFF | TGTGCCTGGAGTACAGGGACTAGCGGGGGCGAGCAGTTCTTC
NA | TRBJ2-6 | NA | 15 | TRBV6-1 | CASREDFSGANVLTF | TGTGCCAGCAGGGAGGACTTCTCTGGGGCCAACGTCCTGACTTTC
NA | TRBJ1-1 | few | 13 | TRBV11-2 | CASSSGLNTEAFF | TGTGCCAGCAGCTCAGGCTTGAACACTGAAGCTTTCTTT
TRBD1 | TRBJ2-5 | NA | 15 | TRBV7-7 | CASSLGGTGFPTQYF | TGTGCTAGCAGCTTAGGGGGGACAGGATTTCCTACCCAGTACTTC
NA | TRBJ1-4 | NA | 14 | TRBV5-1 | CASSLSATNEKLFF | TGCGCCAGCAGTCTCAGTGCAACTAATGAAAAACTGTTTTTT
NA | TRBJ2-3 | NA | 14 | TRBV5-6 | CASSQNWGPDTQYF | TGTGCCAGCAGCCAGAATTGGGGCCCAGATACGCAGTATTTT
NA | TRBJ2-3 | NA | 13 | TRBV6-4 | CASSIGLEDTQYF | TGTGCCAGCAGTATCGGACTGGAAGATACGCAGTATTTT
NA | TRBJ1-2 | few | 14 | TRBV18 | CASSRQGYAYGYTF | TGTGCCAGCTCACGCCAGGGTTACGCCTATGGCTACACCTTC
NA | TRBJ2-1 | few | 12 | TRBV5-1 | CASSFSRNEQFF | TGCGCCAGCAGCTTCTCAAGAAATGAGCAGTTCTTC
NA | TRBJ1-5 | NA | 13 | TRBV19 | CASTGAWEQPQHF | TGTGCCAGTACGGGGGCCTGGGAACAGCCCCAGCATTTT
NA | TRBJ1-2 | NA | 15 | TRBV30 | CAWRREGLINYGYTF | TGTGCCTGGAGGAGAGAGGGGTTAATCAACTATGGCTACACCTTC
NA | TRBJ1-4 | few | 14 | TRBV28 | CASSRDSLPGSLFF | TGTGCCAGCAGTCGAGACAGTCTCCCGGGGTCACTGTTTTTT
NA | TRBJ2-7 | few | 12 | TRBV10-3 | CAISEMVGEQYF | TGTGCCATCAGTGAGATGGTGGGAGAGCAGTACTTC
TRBD2 | TRBJ2-1 | NA | 18 | TRBV7-2 | CASSSGLAGVPSLGEQFF | TGTGCCAGCAGCTCCGGACTAGCGGGAGTCCCGAGCCTGGGTGAGCAGTTCTTC
NA | TRBJ2-1 | NA | 18 | TRBV21-1 | CASSKSLRGLAPINEQFF | TGTGCCAGCAGCAAAAGCCTCAGAGGACTAGCGCCTATCAATGAGCAGTTCTTC
NA | TRBJ1-1 | NA | 12 | TRBV11-2 | CASVWGGTEAFF | TGTGCCAGCGTCTGGGGGGGCACTGAAGCTTTCTTT
NA | TRBJ1-2 | few | 10 | TRBV30 | CAWGSHGYTF | TGTGCCTGGGGGTCGCATGGCTACACCTTC
TRBD1 | TRBJ1-2 | few | 17 | TRBV5-6 | CASSLDGTGGAGYGYTF | TGTGCCAGCAGCTTGGATGGGACAGGGGGCGCAGGCTATGGCTACACCTTC
NA | TRBJ2-3 | few | 11 | TRBV28 | CASIPRHTQYF | TGTGCCAGCATTCCCCGTCATACGCAGTATTTT
NA | TRBJ1-1 | few | 15 | TRBV29-1 | CSVSGRWSENTEAFF | TGCAGCGTTTCGGGCAGGTGGTCGGAGAACACTGAAGCTTTCTTT
NA | TRBJ2-1 | NA | 15 | TRBV11-2 | CASSLVQGNYNEQFF | TGTGCCAGCAGCTTAGTTCAGGGAAATTACAATGAGCAGTTCTTC
NA | TRBJ2-3 | NA | 17 | TRBV5-1 | CASSSVAGASSTDTQYF | TGCGCCAGCAGCTCGGTGGCGGGGGCCTCTAGCACAGATACGCAGTATTTT
NA | TRBJ1-1 | few | 12 | TRBV9 | CASSVVRTEAFF | TGTGCCAGCAGCGTAGTTCGAACTGAAGCTTTCTTT
NA | TRBJ2-6 | few | 15 | TRBV14 | CASSQGSSGANVLTF | TGTGCCAGCAGCCAAGGGAGTTCTGGGGCCAACGTCCTGACTTTC